This T cell receptor (beta chain) was sequenced during a study of blood T cell repertoires in COVID-19. Whole-study context: The United States, Italy and Spain were the sources of the acute and convalescent COVID-19 samples. From T cells, B-cell-depleted T cells, or PBMCs came the material, which was cDNA or gDNA.

Germline V CDR1 and CDR2: MDHEN, SYDVKM. CDR3 length: 15 amino acids. Trimming took 3 bases from V and 8 from J, leaving 14 bases between them. TCRdb keeps only in-frame clones here, not all; method: immunoSEQ multiplex PCR. Of tens of thousands of clones in the sample, about 70% were seen once. Sequenced material: peripheral blood. This clonotype was sampled from a woman aged 55 to 70 in a cohort sampled during active or convalescent COVID-19. V usage is TRBV28 and J usage is TRBJ1-6, with D uncertain. DNA for the CDR3: TGTGCCAGCAGTTTTCTTCTGGGAGTCGATTCACCCCTCCACTTT. Protein sequence: CASSFLLGVDSPLHF.